This passage covers 32 T cell receptor beta chains from one sample sequenced in a study of blood T cells in healthy people across ages. Alongside a J-beta primer mix, a sample-barcoded 5' primer served in a second PCR lasting roughly 7 to 12 cycles. TCRdb re-called the 5' RACE reads through MiXCR, storing one row per CDR3 protein. The sample lists roughly 1,100,000 distinct CDR3 sequences, about 23% occurring once. These same data were also listed under a study on T cells of mothers and their children.

Input material: blood. The source of these receptors is a girl aged 2-10 years in good health.

The chain is built from TRBV27 and TRBJ2-1; TRBD2 is a possible D gene (5 bases). The V and J ends lost 3 bases and 8 bases respectively, with 8 bases between them. The CDR3 is 12 amino acids. From germline, CDR1 is MNHEY and CDR2 SMNVEV (reference sequence). The CDR3, as DNA: TGTGCCAGCAGTTTTGGACTCGATGAGCAGTTCTTC. Its translation: CASSFGLDEQFF.

This clonotype was seen a handful of times. The chain combines TRBV27 with TRBJ2-7, with 7 bases fitting TRBD2. The CDR3 is 15 residues long. Looked up from germline, CDR1 is MNHEY and CDR2 is SMNVEV (reference sequence). V was clipped by 2 bases and J by 1 base; unmatched bases: 5. DNA for the CDR3: TGTGCCAGCAGTTTAGTCCGGGGGGTTTCCTACGAGCAGTACTTC. It is translated as CASSLVRGVSYEQYF.

This clonotype has more than one count but fewer than ten. The chain carries TRBV4-2 and TRBJ1-1, with a weak D call TRBD1 (6 bases). Germline V lookup: CDR1 LGHNA, CDR2 YNFKEQ. Trimming stripped 4 bases from V and 6 bases from J, with 21 bases between. The CDR3 loop spans 16 amino acids. The DNA of the CDR3 is TGTGCCAGCAGCCTTCCTCTACAGGGTGACAACCCTGAAGCTTTCTTT. It is translated as CASSLPLQGDNPEAFF.

This rearrangement joins TRBV11-3 to TRBJ2-7; 10 bases are a match to TRBD2. V lost 4 bases to trimming and J lost 3 bases; unmatched junction nucleotides: 6. This CDR3 contains 15 residues. Germline V gene data show CDR1 as SGHNT and CDR2 as YENEEA. As DNA, the CDR3 is TGTGCCAGCAGCTCAACTAGCGGGGTGTACTACGAGCAGTACTTC. Encoded protein: CASSSTSGVYYEQYF.

This sequence joins TRBV13 and TRBJ1-6, with 7 bases matching TRBD1. This CDR3 contains 14 residues. V lost 3 bases, J lost 8 bases, and 4 bases stayed unmatched. Per the germline V gene, CDR1 is PRHDT and CDR2 is FYEKMQ (reference sequence). The CDR3 bases are TGTGCCAGCAGCTTCAGGGGGGCCTATTCACCCCTCCACTTT. This translates into CASSFRGAYSPLHF. Based on the CDR3 plus reference TRBV13 and TRBJ1-6, the full variable domain is AAGVIQSPRHLIKEKRETATLKCYPIPRHDTVYWYQQGPGQDPQFLISFYEKMQSDKGSIPDRFSAQQFSDYHSELNMSSLELGDSALYFCASSFRGAYSPLHFGNGTRLTVT.

V gene TRBV6-2 or TRBV6-3 combines with J gene TRBJ2-5, with D unclear. V dropped 0 bases and J dropped 1 base, with 6 bases sitting between them. In germline, CDR1 is MNHEY, CDR2 SVGEGT. This CDR3 comprises 14 residues. CDR3 in DNA: TGTGCCAGCAGTTACTCGTACTCCCAAGAGACCCAGTACTTC. Translated, it gives CASSYSYSQETQYF.

The CDR3, as DNA: TGTGCCAGCTCACCGGACGGTTCGGAGCAGTACTTC. Encoded protein: CASSPDGSEQYF. The chain carries TRBV18 and TRBJ2-7; unclear D gene. The V end lost 3 bases, the J end lost 7 bases, and 10 bases lay between the germline ends. The CDR3 extends over 12 amino acids. CDR1 and CDR2 (germline): KGHSH, LQKENI.

This clonotype was counted between two and nine times. V and J are TRBV7-9 and TRBJ2-5, with D hard to call. Between the trimmed V and J ends, which lost 1 base and 5 bases, there was a span of 20 bases. Germline CDR1 is SEHNR and CDR2 is FQNEAQ (reference sequence). The CDR3 consists of 17 residues. CDR3 bases: TGTGCCAGCAGCTTAGATATGATGGACGTAGGGTGGGAGACCCAGTACTTC. Protein sequence: CASSLDMMDVGWETQYF.

V and J are TRBV5-1 and TRBJ2-3; D is perhaps TRBD2 (6 bases). The CDR3 runs to 16 residues. V lost 3 bases to trimming and J lost 3 bases, with 17 bases between them. CDR1 and CDR2 from the germline V gene are SGHRS and YFSETQ. The CDR3 is CASSSMRDRWTDTQYF. CDR3 nucleotides: TGCGCCAGCAGCTCCATGCGGGACCGATGGACAGATACGCAGTATTTT.

As for this clonotype: A much more abundant neighbour one base away suggests this may be a read error. The chain links TRBV5-6 to TRBJ2-4; D is undetermined. The V gene's germline CDR1 is SGHDT and CDR2 YYEEEE. The CDR3 extends over 13 amino acids. CDR3 coding DNA: TGTGCCAGCAGCTTGGCTGGGGATGACATTCAGTCCTTC. This encodes CASSLAGDDIQSF.

This clonotype was observed a handful of times. The V call is TRBV10-3, the J call TRBJ2-3, with D possibly being TRBD2 (6 bases). The germline V gene encodes CDR1 ENHRY and CDR2 SYGVKD. CDR3 length: 12 amino acids. Here the CDR3 DNA reads TGTGCTGCTAGCGCGTACACAGATACGCAGTATTTT. As protein: CAASAYTDTQYF.

This clonotype was seen a few times. V usage is TRBV15 and J usage is TRBJ2-4, with 10 bases lining up with TRBD2. Germline V gene sequence: CDR1 LNHNV, CDR2 YYDKDF (reference sequence). The V and J ends lost 1 base and 7 bases, in that order; junction bases with no gene match: 4. The CDR3 covers 15 residues. In DNA form, the CDR3 reads TGTGCCACCAGCAGAGCACTGGGACTAGCGAACATTCAGTACTTC. Protein product: CATSRALGLANIQYF.

The V call is TRBV7-9, the J call TRBJ2-1, with TRBD2 matching 10 bases. CDR1 is SEHNR, CDR2 FQNEAQ, per germline (reference sequence). The CDR3 covers 15 residues. The trim removed 5 bases at V and 6 bases at J, leaving 7 bases unmatched. The CDR3 bases are TGTGCCAGCAGCCGGCCTAGCGGGGGTGTCAATGAGCAGTTCTTC. It codes for CASSRPSGGVNEQFF.

This clonotype has more than one count but fewer than ten. The chain is built from TRBV12-3 or TRBV12-4 and TRBJ2-5; TRBD1 might be the D (5 bases). Judging by the DNA end, TRBJ2-1 fits better; the J call may be wrong. CDR3 length equals 16 residues. CDR3 protein: CATLPRGIVLNHEQFF. CDR3 coding DNA: TGTGCCACTCTCCCTAGGGGAATAGTCCTGAACCATGAGCAGTTCTTC.

V usage is TRBV7-8 and J usage is TRBJ2-5; 7 nucleotides line up with TRBD2. Per the germline V gene, CDR1 is SGHVS and CDR2 is FQNEAQ. V lost 4 bases to trimming and J lost 1 base; unmatched junction nucleotides: 12. This CDR3 contains 17 residues. The CDR3 sequence: CASSSDRGGVFQETQYF. The DNA of the CDR3 is TGTGCCAGCAGCTCTGACCGTGGGGGGGTATTCCAAGAGACCCAGTACTTC.

This clonotype was counted between two and nine times. V is TRBV20-1 and J is TRBJ2-7; D assignment may be TRBD1 or TRBD2 (5 bases each). The V and J ends lost 6 bases and 6 bases respectively, with 12 bases between them. This CDR3 is 11 amino acids long. The germline V gene encodes CDR1 DFQATT and CDR2 SNEGSKA (reference sequence). CDR3 DNA sequence: TGCAGTGCGCCGCAGGGAGCCGAGCAGTACTTC. As protein: CSAPQGAEQYF.

This sequence joins TRBV2 and TRBJ1-5, with 9 positions matching TRBD1. The CDR3 loop spans 15 amino acids. Trimming took 6 bases from V and 3 from J; bases not matched to a gene: 6. Germline V gene lookup returns CDR1 SNHLY and CDR2 FYNNEI. The CDR3 sequence is CASRRDRANNQPQHF. CDR3 bases: TGTGCCAGCAGAAGGGACAGGGCAAACAATCAGCCCCAGCATTTT.

This chain uses TRBV12-3 or TRBV12-4 with TRBJ1-1, with D possibly being TRBD1 (5 bases). The germline V and J ends were trimmed by 3 bases and 4 bases, with 18 bases remaining between them. This CDR3 comprises 16 residues. CDR3 sequence: CASSFGLMGVITEAFF. CDR3 nucleotides: TGTGCCAGCAGTTTTGGGCTTATGGGGGTGATCACTGAAGCTTTCTTT.

The rearrangement uses TRBV13 and TRBJ1-2; D is possibly TRBD1 (6 bases). Germline CDR1 is PRHDT and CDR2 is FYEKMQ (reference sequence). The CDR3 is made up of 13 amino acids. With 5 bases removed from V and 7 bases from J, the gap between germline ends came to 14 bases. CDR3 in DNA: TGTGCCAGCAGCACCACAGGGAGAGGTGGCTACACCTTC. Encoded protein: CASSTTGRGGYTF.

This clonotype has just a few counts. The chain combines TRBV7-8 with TRBJ2-1, with D uncertain. V lost 1 base and J 8 bases, leaving 9 bases between the germline ends. The CDR3 has 13 amino acids. From germline, CDR1 is SGHVS and CDR2 FQNEAQ. CDR3 nucleotide sequence: TGTGCCAGCAGCTTAGAGACAAACGATGAGCAGTTCTTC. Translated: CASSLETNDEQFF.

The genes are TRBV6-1 and TRBJ2-5; D uncertain. The length of the CDR3 is 12 residues. CDR1 and CDR2 (germline): MNHNS, SASEGT. Between the trimmed V and J ends, which lost 7 bases and 1 base, there was a span of 7 bases. The CDR3 sequence: CASMVGQETQYF. CDR3 nucleotide sequence: TGTGCCAGCATGGTAGGCCAAGAGACCCAGTACTTC.

The chain employs TRBV29-1 and TRBJ1-2; no clear D gene. Germline CDR1 is SQVTM and CDR2 is ANQGSEA. Between the trimmed V and J ends, which lost 1 base and 6 bases, there was a span of 6 bases. The length of the CDR3 is 11 residues. The CDR3 bases are TGCAGCGTTGAAGGACAAAATGGCTACACCTTC. Protein: CSVEGQNGYTF.

The sample holds a few counts of this clonotype. The rearrangement links TRBV5-6 to TRBJ2-3; 9 bases fit TRBD1. The CDR3 contains 16 residues. Germline CDR1 is SGHDT and CDR2 is YYEEEE. V was pared by 4 bases and J by 0 bases, with 6 bases of the junction left unmatched. The CDR3, as DNA: TGTGCCAGCAGCCCAGGGACAGGGACTAGCACAGATACGCAGTATTTT. This sequence encodes CASSPGTGTSTDTQYF.

The V call is TRBV15, the J call TRBJ1-6; weak D call: TRBD1 (5 bases). There are 18 residues in the CDR3. V lost 3 bases to trimming and J lost 3 bases, with 18 bases between them. Germline CDR1 LNHNV, CDR2 YYDKDF (reference sequence). CDR3 sequence (DNA): TGTGCCACCAGCAGTGGGGGAGCGGACGGAGTCTATAATTCACCCCTCCACTTT. Its translation is CATSSGGADGVYNSPLHF. The full variable domain, with the rest looked up from reference TRBV15 and TRBJ1-6, is DAMVIQNPRYQVTQFGKPVTLSCSQTLNHNVMYWYQQKSSQAPKLLFHYYDKDFNNEADTPDNFQSRRPNTSFCFLDIRSPGLGDTAMYLCATSSGGADGVYNSPLHFGNGTRLTVT.

The genes are TRBV24-1 and TRBJ2-5, with TRBD2 identical over 10 bases. The CDR3 has 14 amino acids. The germline V gene encodes CDR1 KGHDR and CDR2 SFDVKD. V was pared by 4 bases and J by 7 bases, with 5 bases of the junction left unmatched. In nucleotides, the CDR3 is TGTGCCACCAGTGACACGGGACTAGCGTCGACCCAGTACTTC. Its protein is CATSDTGLASTQYF.

Turning to this clonotype: In this CDR3 the conserved last residue, phenylalanine or tryptophan, is missing, so a read error is likely. The J gene is TRBJ2-7, the V gene TRBV5-8; D uncertain. The V gene's germline CDR1 is SGHTS and CDR2 YDEGEE. This CDR3 region has 12 residues. V gave up 8 bases and J gave up 2 bases, with 11 bases separating them. The CDR3 is CARSGGAYEQYS. The CDR3 nucleotides read TGTGCCAGATCCGGCGGCGCCTACGAGCAGTACTCC.

Worth noting for this clonotype: Here the CDR3 omits its conserved ending phenylalanine or tryptophan, so a read error is the likely source. This chain links TRBV6-2 or TRBV6-3 with TRBJ2-2; D gene uncertain. Germline CDR1 is MNHEY and CDR2 is SVGEGT. CDR3 size: 14 residues. V was trimmed by 8 bases and J by 0 bases, leaving 10 bases between them. CDR3 in DNA: TGTGCCAGCTCGAGCCAAGCGAACACCGGGGAGCTGTTTTCT. This gives the protein CASSSQANTGELFS.

This clonotype was recorded many times. The rearrangement links TRBV20-1 to TRBJ2-2; no clear D gene. Germline assignment: CDR1 DFQATT and CDR2 SNEGSKA (reference sequence). CDR3 length equals 14 residues. Trimming pared 5 bases from V and 5 bases from J, leaving 15 bases between. CDR3 coding DNA: TGCAGTGCTTCGAAGTCGGCTGGGACCGGGGAGCTGTTTTTT. It is translated as CSASKSAGTGELFF.

The V and J genes are TRBV13 and TRBJ1-1; 8 bases line up with TRBD1. CDR1 is PRHDT, CDR2 FYEKMQ, per germline (reference sequence). After removal of 5 bases from V and 4 bases from J, the junction contained 12 bases not matched to a gene. CDR3 length: 16 amino acids. Here the CDR3 DNA reads TGTGCCAGCAGCACACGGTCAGGGGGCGCGAGCACTGAAGCTTTCTTT. It is translated as CASSTRSGGASTEAFF. The full variable domain, its missing parts supplied by reference TRBV13 and TRBJ1-1, is AAGVIQSPRHLIKEKRETATLKCYPIPRHDTVYWYQQGPGQDPQFLISFYEKMQSDKGSIPDRFSAQQFSDYHSELNMSSLELGDSALYFCASSTRSGGASTEAFFGQGTRLTVV.

In nucleotides, the CDR3 is TGCAGTGCTGTTCAGGGGGCTATTGGTCATACGCAGTATTTT. Protein product: CSAVQGAIGHTQYF. The chain has TRBV20-1 and TRBJ2-3; TRBD1 aligns across 8 bases. Unmatched junction bases numbered 11, after V lost 5 bases and J lost 7 bases. Germline lookup yields CDR1 DFQATT and CDR2 SNEGSKA (reference sequence). This CDR3 is 14 amino acids long.

Points on this clonotype: Germline is not matched at one junction end, which may reflect a read error. This chain connects TRBV7-7 to TRBJ2-5; perhaps D is TRBD1 or TRBD2 (5 bases each). The CDR3 spans 13 residues. Germline V lookup: CDR1 SSHAT, CDR2 FNYEAQ (reference sequence). The CDR3 loop is CASSPQGVQTQYF. The CDR3 DNA reads as TGTGCTAGCAGCCCCCAGGGAGTCCAGACCCAGTACTTC.

This clonotype occurred a few times. J is TRBJ2-5 and V is TRBV27, with 12 bases lining up with TRBD2. TRBJ2-7 explains the end of the DNA better; the J call may be wrong. Germline assignment: CDR1 MNHEY and CDR2 SMNVEV (reference sequence). This CDR3 spans 15 amino acids. CDR3 protein: CASSWTSGETYEQYF. The CDR3, as DNA: TGTGCCAGCAGCTGGACTAGCGGGGAGACCTACGAGCAGTACTTC.